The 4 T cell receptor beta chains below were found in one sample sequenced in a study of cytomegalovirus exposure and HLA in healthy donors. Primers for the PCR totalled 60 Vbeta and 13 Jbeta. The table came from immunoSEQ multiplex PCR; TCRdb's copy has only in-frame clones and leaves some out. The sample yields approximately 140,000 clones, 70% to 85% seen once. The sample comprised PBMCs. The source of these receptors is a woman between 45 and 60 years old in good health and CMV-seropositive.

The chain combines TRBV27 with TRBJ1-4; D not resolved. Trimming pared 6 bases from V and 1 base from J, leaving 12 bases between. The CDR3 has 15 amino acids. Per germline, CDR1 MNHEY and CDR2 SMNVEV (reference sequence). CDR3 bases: TGTGCCAGCAGCGAAGGAGATCTAACTAATGAAAAACTGTTTTTT. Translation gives CASSEGDLTNEKLFF.

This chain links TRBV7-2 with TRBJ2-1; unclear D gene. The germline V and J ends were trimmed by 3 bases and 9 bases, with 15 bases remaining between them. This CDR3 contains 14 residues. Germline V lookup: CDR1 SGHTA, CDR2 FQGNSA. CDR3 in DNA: TGTGCCAGCAGCTTCGGCCATAGTACGGGTGAGCAGTTCTTC. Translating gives CASSFGHSTGEQFF.

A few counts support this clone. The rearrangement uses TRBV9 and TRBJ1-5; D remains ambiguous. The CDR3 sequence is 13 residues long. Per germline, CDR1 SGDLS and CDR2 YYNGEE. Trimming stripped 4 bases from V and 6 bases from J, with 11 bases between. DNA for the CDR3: TGTGCCAGCAGCTCCAGGTTAGGTCAGCCCCAGCATTTT. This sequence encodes CASSSRLGQPQHF.

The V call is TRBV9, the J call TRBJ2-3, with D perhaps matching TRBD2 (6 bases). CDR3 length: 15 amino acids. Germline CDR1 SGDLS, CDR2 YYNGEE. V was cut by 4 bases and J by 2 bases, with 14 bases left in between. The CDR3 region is CASSPFPGDTDTQYF. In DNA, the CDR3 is TGTGCCAGCAGCCCTTTCCCGGGGGACACAGATACGCAGTATTTT.